The T cell receptor beta chain described here comes from a study of radiotherapy plus CTLA-4 blockade in lung cancer. The germline gives CDR1 MGHRA, CDR2 YSYEKL. CDR3 length: 15 residues. V was trimmed by 2 bases and J by 3 bases, leaving 12 bases between them. Lung cancer patients with chemo-refractory metastatic non-small-cell disease were given focal radiation plus CTLA-4 blockade with ipilimumab. Measured with immunoSEQ multiplex PCR; TCRdb has only the in-frame clones, and not every one. This sample has about 98,000 clones, with 82% found just once. The rearrangement links TRBV4-1 to TRBJ2-3; D possibly corresponds to TRBD2 (5 bases). The sequence was collected from a human donor with non-small cell lung cancer who had a partial response to radiotherapy plus ipilimumab. The sample in question was peripheral blood, obtained from a patient treated with radiotherapy plus ipilimumab. CDR3 DNA: TGCGCCAGCAGCCAACCGGGATTTGGGACAGATACGCAGTATTTT. Translated, it gives CASSQPGFGTDTQYF.